Reported below is one T cell receptor beta chain. The antigen remains unidentified. The data were obtained in a study of T cell responses to AZD1222 COVID-19 vaccine. General study results and limits: The study found vaccine-associated CD4 TCRs spanning spike, dominant at 160-218 and 743-854. Just five to seven AZD1222 recipients tested seropositive at baseline. The study sampled repertoires only after the peak T cell response.

Clones were read by immunoSEQ multiplex PCR, and TCRdb kept only the in-frame ones, dropping some. The sample holds about 130,000 clones, about nine tenths seen once. V was trimmed by 0 bases and J by 2 bases, leaving 2 bases between them. CDR3 length: 13 residues. CDR1 is KGHSH, CDR2 LQKENI, per germline. This chain joins TRBV18 and TRBJ1-3; D unresolved. The starting material was peripheral blood, obtained on day 0 of MenACWY control vaccination. This TCR was sampled from an adult in good health. The CDR3 DNA sequence: TGTGCCAGCTCACCACCTCCTGGAAACACCATATATTTT. Amino acids: CASSPPPGNTIYF.